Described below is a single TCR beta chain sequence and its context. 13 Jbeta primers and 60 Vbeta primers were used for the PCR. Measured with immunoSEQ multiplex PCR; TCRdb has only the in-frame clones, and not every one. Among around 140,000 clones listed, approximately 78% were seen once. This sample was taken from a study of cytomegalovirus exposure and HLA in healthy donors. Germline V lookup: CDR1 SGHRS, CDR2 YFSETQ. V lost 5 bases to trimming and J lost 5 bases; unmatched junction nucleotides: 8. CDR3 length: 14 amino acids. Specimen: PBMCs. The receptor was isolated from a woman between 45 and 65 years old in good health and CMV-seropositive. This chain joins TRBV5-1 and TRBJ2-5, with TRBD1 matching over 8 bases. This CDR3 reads CASRATGAGETQYF. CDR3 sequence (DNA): TGCGCCAGCAGGGCGACAGGGGCCGGGGAGACCCAGTACTTC.